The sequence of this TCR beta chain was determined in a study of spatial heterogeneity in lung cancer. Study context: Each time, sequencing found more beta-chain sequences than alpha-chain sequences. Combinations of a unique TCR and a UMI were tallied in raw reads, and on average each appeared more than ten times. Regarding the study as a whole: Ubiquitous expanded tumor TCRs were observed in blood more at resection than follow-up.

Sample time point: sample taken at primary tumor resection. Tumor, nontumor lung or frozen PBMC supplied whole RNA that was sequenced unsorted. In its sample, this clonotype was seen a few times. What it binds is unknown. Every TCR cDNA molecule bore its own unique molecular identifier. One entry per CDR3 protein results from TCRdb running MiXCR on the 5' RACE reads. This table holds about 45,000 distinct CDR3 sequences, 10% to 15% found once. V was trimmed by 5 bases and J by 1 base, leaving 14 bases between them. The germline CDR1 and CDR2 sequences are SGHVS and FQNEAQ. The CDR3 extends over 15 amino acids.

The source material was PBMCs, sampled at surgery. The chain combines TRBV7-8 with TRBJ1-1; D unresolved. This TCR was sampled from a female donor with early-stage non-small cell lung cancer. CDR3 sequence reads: CASSVDTATNTEAFF. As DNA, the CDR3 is TGTGCCAGCAGCGTTGACACGGCTACGAACACTGAAGCTTTCTTT.